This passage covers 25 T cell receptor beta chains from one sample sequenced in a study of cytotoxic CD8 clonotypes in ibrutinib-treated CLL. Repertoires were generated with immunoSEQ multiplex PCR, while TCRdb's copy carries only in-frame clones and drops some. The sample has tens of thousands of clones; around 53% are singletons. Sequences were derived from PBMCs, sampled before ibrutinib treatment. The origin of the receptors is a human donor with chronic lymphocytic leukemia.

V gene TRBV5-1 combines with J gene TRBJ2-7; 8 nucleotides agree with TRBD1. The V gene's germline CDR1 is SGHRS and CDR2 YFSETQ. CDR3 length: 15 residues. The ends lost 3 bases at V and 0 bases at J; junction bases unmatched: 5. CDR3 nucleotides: TGCGCCAGCAGCTCCAGGGGGCCCAGCTCCTACGAGCAGTACTTC. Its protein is CASSSRGPSSYEQYF.

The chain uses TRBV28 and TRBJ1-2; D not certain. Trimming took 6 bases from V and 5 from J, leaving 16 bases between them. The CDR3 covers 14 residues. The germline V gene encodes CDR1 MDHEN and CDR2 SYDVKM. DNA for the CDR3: TGTGCCAGCAGAAGGGTGTCGGGAGCTTATGGCTACACCTTC. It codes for CASRRVSGAYGYTF.

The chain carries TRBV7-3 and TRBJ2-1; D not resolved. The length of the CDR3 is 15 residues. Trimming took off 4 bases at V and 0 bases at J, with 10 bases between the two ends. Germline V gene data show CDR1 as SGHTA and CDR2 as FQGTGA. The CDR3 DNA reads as TGTGCCAGCAGCTGGGCGGCGGCCTCCTACAATGAGCAGTTCTTC. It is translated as CASSWAAASYNEQFF. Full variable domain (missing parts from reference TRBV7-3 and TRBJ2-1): GAGVSQTPSNKVTEKGKYVELRCDPISGHTALYWYRQSLGQGPEFLIYFQGTGAADDSGLPNDRFFAVRPEGSVSTLKIQRTERGDSAVYLCASSWAAASYNEQFFGPGTRLTVL.

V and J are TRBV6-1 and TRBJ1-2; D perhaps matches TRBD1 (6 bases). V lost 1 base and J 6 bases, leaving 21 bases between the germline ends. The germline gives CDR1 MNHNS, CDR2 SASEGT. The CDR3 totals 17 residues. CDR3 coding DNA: TGTGCCAGCAGTGAAGATTTACAAGGGGGGGCAGGCGATGGCTACACCTTC. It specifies CASSEDLQGGAGDGYTF.

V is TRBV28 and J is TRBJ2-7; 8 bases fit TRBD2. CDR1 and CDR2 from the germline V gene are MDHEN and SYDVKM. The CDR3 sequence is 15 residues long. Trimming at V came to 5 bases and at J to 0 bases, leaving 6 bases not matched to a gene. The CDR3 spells CASSTIAGSSYEQYF. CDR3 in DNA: TGTGCCAGCAGTACTATAGCGGGGAGCTCCTACGAGCAGTACTTC. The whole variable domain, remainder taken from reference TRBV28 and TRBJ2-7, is DVKVTQSSRYLVKRTGEKVFLECVQDMDHENMFWYRQDPGLGLRLIYFSYDVKMKEKGDIPEGYSVSREKKERFSLILESASTNQTSMYLCASSTIAGSSYEQYFGPGTRLTVT.

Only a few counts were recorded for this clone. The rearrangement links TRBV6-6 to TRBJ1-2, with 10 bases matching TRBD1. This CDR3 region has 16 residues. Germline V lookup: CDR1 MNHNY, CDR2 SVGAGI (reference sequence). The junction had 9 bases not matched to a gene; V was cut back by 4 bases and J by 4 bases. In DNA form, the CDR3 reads TGTGCCAGCAGTTTTCACCTCGGGACAGGGGCCTATGGCTACACCTTC. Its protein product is CASSFHLGTGAYGYTF.

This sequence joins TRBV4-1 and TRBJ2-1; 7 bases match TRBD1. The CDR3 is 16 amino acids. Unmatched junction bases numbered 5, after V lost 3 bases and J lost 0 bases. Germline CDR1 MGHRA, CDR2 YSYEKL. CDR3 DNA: TGCGCCAGCAGCCATATACAGGGGACCTCCTACAATGAGCAGTTCTTC. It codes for CASSHIQGTSYNEQFF.

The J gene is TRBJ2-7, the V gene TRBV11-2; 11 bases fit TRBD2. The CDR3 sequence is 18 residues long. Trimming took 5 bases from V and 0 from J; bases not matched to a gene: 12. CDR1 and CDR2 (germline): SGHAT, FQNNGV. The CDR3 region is CASSPRVAGGPSSYEQYF. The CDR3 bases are TGTGCCAGCAGCCCTCGGGTAGCGGGGGGGCCCAGCTCCTACGAGCAGTACTTC.

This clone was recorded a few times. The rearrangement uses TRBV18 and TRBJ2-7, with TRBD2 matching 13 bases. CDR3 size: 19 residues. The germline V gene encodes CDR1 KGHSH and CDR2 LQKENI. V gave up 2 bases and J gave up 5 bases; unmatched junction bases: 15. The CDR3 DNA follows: TGTGCCAGCTCACCATTGGTTACTAGCGGGGGGGCATTGAAGAACGAGCAGTACTTC. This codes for CASSPLVTSGGALKNEQYF.

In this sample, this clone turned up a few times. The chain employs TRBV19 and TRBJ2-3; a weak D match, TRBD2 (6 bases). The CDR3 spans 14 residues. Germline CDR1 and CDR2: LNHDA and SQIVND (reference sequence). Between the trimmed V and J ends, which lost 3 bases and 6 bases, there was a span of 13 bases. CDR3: CASSMSGGEDTQYF. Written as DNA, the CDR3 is TGTGCCAGTAGTATGTCCGGGGGTGAGGATACGCAGTATTTT.

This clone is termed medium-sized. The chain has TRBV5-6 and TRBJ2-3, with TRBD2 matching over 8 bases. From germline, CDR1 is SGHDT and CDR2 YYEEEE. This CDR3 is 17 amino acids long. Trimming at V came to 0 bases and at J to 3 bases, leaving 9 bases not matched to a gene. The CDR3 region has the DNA TGTGCCAGCAGCTTGGCCTCGGGGGGGTTAGAGACAGATACGCAGTATTTT. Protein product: CASSLASGGLETDTQYF.

CDR3 bases: TGTGCCTGGAGTGGAAGGGGCCGACCGAACACTGAAGCTTTCTTT. Translating gives CAWSGRGRPNTEAFF. V and J are TRBV30 and TRBJ1-1, with a tentative D call TRBD1 (5 bases). V dropped 1 base and J dropped 1 base, with 13 bases sitting between them. The CDR3 sequence is 15 residues long. Germline lookup yields CDR1 GTSNPN and CDR2 SVGIG (reference sequence).

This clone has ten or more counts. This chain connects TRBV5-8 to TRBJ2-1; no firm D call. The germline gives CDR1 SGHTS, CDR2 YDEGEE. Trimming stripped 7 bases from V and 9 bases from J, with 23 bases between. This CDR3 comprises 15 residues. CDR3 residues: CASGDRWVGRGEQFF. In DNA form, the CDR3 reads TGTGCCAGCGGCGACCGGTGGGTGGGTCGAGGTGAGCAGTTCTTC.

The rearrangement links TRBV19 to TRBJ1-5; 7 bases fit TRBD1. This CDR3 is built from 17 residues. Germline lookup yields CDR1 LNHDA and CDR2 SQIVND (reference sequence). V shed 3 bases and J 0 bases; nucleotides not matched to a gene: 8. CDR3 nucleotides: TGTGCCAGTAGTATGTCCGGACAGGATTATAGCAATCAGCCCCAGCATTTT. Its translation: CASSMSGQDYSNQPQHF. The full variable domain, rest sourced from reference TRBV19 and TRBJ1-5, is DGGITQSPKYLFRKEGQNVTLSCEQNLNHDAMYWYRQDPGQGLRLIYYSQIVNDFQKGDIAEGYSVSREKKESFPLTVTSAQKNPTAFYLCASSMSGQDYSNQPQHFGDGTRLSIL.

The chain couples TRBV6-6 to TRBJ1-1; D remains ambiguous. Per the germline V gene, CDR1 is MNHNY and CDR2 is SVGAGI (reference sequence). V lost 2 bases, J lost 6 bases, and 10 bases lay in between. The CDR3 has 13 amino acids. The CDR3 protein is CASSYGQRAEAFF. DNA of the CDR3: TGTGCCAGCAGTTACGGTCAGAGGGCTGAAGCTTTCTTT.

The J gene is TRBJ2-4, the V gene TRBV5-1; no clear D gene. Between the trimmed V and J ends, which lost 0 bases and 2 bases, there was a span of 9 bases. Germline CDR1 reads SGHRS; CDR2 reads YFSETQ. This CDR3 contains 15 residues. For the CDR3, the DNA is TGCGCCAGCAGCTTGGCCTTAGAGACCAAAAACATTCAGTACTTC. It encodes CASSLALETKNIQYF.

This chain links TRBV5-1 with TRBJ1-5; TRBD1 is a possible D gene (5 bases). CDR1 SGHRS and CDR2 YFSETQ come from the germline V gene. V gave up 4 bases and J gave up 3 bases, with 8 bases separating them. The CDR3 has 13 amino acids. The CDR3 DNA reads TGCGCCAGCAGCGAGGGGTACAATCAGCCCCAGCATTTT. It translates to CASSEGYNQPQHF.

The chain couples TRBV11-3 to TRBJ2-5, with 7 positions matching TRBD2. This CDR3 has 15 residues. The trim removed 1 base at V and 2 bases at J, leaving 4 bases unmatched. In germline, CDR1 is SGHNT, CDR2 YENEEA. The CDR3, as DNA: TGTGCCAGCAGCTTAGGGGGGGGAACACAAGAGACCCAGTACTTC. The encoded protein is CASSLGGGTQETQYF. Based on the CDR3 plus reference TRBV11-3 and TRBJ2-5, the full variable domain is EAGVVQSPRYKIIEKKQPVAFWCNPISGHNTLYWYLQNLGQGPELLIRYENEEAVDDSQLPKDRFSAERLKGVDSTLKIQPAELGDSAVYLCASSLGGGTQETQYFGPGTRLLVL.

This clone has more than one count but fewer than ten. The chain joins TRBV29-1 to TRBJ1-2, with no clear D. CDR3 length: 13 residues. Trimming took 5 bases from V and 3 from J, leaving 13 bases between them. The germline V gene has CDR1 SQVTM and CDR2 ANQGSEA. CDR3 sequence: CSVWGGNDYGYTF. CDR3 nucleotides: TGCAGCGTTTGGGGAGGGAACGACTATGGCTACACCTTC.

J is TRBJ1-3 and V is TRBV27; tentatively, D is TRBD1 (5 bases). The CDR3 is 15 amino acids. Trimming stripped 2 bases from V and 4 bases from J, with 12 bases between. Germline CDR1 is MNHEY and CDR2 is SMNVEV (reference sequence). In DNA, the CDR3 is TGTGCCAGCAGTTTAATGGGACGTGGGGGAAACACCATATATTTT. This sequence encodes CASSLMGRGGNTIYF.

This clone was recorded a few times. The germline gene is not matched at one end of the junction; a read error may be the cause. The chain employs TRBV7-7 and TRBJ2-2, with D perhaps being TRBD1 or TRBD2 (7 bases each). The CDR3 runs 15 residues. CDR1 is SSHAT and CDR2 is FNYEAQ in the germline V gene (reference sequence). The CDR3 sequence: CASSRGGLNTGELFF. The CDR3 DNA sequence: TGTGCTAGCAGCAGGGGGGGCCTGAACACCGGGGAGCTGTTTTTT.

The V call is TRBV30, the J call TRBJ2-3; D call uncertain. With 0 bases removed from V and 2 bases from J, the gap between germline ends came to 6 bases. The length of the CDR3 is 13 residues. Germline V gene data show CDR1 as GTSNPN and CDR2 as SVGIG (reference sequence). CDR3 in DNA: TGTGCCTGGAGTGTACCCATCACAGATACGCAGTATTTT. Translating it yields CAWSVPITDTQYF.

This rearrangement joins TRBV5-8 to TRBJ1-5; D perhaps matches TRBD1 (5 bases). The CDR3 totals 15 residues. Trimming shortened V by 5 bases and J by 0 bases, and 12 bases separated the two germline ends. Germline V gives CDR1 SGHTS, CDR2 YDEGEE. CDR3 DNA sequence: TGTGCCAGCAGTAAGGGGTCCTATAGCAATCAGCCCCAGCATTTT. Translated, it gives CASSKGSYSNQPQHF.

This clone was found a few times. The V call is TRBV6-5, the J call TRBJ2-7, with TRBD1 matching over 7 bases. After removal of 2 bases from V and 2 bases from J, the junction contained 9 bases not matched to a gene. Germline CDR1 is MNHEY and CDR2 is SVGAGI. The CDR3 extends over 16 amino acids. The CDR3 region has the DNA TGTGCCAGCAGTTACAAAATTGGGACAGAAGCCTACGAGCAGTACTTC. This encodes CASSYKIGTEAYEQYF.

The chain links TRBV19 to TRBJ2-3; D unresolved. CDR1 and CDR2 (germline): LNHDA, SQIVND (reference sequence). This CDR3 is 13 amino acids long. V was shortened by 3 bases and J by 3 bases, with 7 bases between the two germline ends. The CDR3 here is CASSMAATDTQYF. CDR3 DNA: TGTGCCAGTAGTATGGCGGCAACAGATACGCAGTATTTT.